The next 9 T cell receptor beta chains were all read from a single sample in a study of cytomegalovirus exposure and HLA in healthy donors. The method was immunoSEQ multiplex PCR; TCRdb's version includes in-frame clones alone and lacks a portion of them. The table includes 150,000 to 200,000 clones, more than 75% detected once. Source material: PBMCs. The receptors here all came from a man aged 18 to 30 in good health and CMV-seropositive.

The genes are TRBV29-1 and TRBJ2-7, with no clear D. Germline values: CDR1 SQVTM, CDR2 ANQGSEA. CDR3 length: 13 amino acids. The ends were cut back, 4 bases at V and 2 bases at J, with 12 bases in the middle. CDR3 residues: CSVARSFPYEQYF. DNA of the CDR3: TGCAGCGTTGCACGTAGCTTTCCCTACGAGCAGTACTTC.

There are a few counts of this clone. The chain carries TRBV5-5 and TRBJ1-5; 10 bases are shared with TRBD1. The CDR3 extends over 15 amino acids. The germline V gene encodes CDR1 SGHKS and CDR2 YYEKEE (reference sequence). V dropped 4 bases and J dropped 4; count of bases not matched to a gene: 5. CDR3 coding DNA: TGTGCCAGCAGCCCCAGACAGGGGGCTAATCAGCCCCAGCATTTT. Protein: CASSPRQGANQPQHF.

This clone was seen a handful of times. The CDR3 region has the DNA TGTGCCAGCAGCCCACAGGGTGGGATTCACAATGAGCAGTTCTTC. It codes for CASSPQGGIHNEQFF. The genes are TRBV7-2 and TRBJ2-1; tentative D call: TRBD1 (6 bases). The V end was cut by 5 bases, the J end by 5 bases, with 16 bases between. The CDR3 consists of 15 residues. In germline, CDR1 is SGHTA, CDR2 FQGNSA.

The V gene is TRBV30, the J gene TRBJ2-5; 8 bases match TRBD2. Germline CDR1 and CDR2: GTSNPN and SVGIG (reference sequence). This CDR3 spans 14 amino acids. V shed 5 bases, J shed 5 bases, and the junction held 10 bases outside the gene matches. The CDR3 coding sequence is TGTGCCTGGGCCCCGGGAGGGCGGCTGGAGACCCAGTACTTC. Amino acid sequence: CAWAPGGRLETQYF.

This chain joins TRBV2 and TRBJ1-1; 8 nucleotides match TRBD1. Looked up from germline, CDR1 is SNHLY and CDR2 is FYNNEI. This CDR3 is built from 15 residues. V trimming: 3 bases; J trimming: 5 bases; junction bases outside the gene matches: 8. The CDR3 loop reads CASSEDRVGGTEAFF. The CDR3 nucleotides read TGTGCCAGCAGTGAGGACAGGGTAGGAGGGACTGAAGCTTTCTTT.

The chain has TRBV5-4 and TRBJ2-2; 11 nucleotides align to TRBD1. CDR1 SGHNT and CDR2 YYREEE come from the germline V gene (reference sequence). The CDR3 length is 14 residues. Trimming at V came to 3 bases and at J to 6 bases, leaving 1 base not matched to a gene. The CDR3 bases are TGTGCCAGCAGCTGGGGACAGGGGGCCGGGGAGCTGTTTTTT. Its translation is CASSWGQGAGELFF.

This clone was recorded only once. The CDR3 nucleotides are TGCGCCAGCAGCCCAGCCGGACTAGCGGGGACCTACGAGCAGTACTTC. Protein product: CASSPAGLAGTYEQYF. The rearrangement joins TRBV4-3 to TRBJ2-7; 12 nucleotides agree with TRBD2. With V trimmed by 4 bases and J by 2 bases, 6 bases remained unmatched. CDR3 length: 16 residues. Germline V gene lookup returns CDR1 LGHNA and CDR2 YSLEER.

This chain connects TRBV9 to TRBJ2-7; a weak D match, TRBD1 (6 bases). The CDR3 spans 14 residues. V shed 4 bases and J shed 3 bases, with 14 bases lying between them. Germline values: CDR1 SGDLS, CDR2 YYNGEE. This chain's CDR3 is CASSTQDRVYEQYF. In DNA form, the CDR3 reads TGTGCCAGCAGCACCCAGGACAGAGTCTACGAGCAGTACTTC.

The chain carries TRBV30 and TRBJ1-2; 8 bases map to TRBD1. The CDR3 has 12 amino acids. The V gene end was trimmed by 1 base and the J gene end by 8 bases; junction bases not matched to a gene: 3. CDR1 and CDR2 (germline): GTSNPN, SVGIG (reference sequence). CDR3 sequence reads: CAWSAGGWGYTF. CDR3 nucleotides: TGTGCCTGGAGTGCAGGGGGCTGGGGCTACACCTTC.